This T cell receptor beta chain comes out of a study of CD8+ T cells in alopecia areata (dated by TCRdb to the late 2010s). Broadly, across the study: Treated patients were enrolled in an open-label pilot trial of oral tofacitinib, 5 to 10 mg twice daily, for moderate-to-severe alopecia areata. Human TCRbeta sequencing covered scalp tissue and sorted CD4+ and CD8+ peripheral blood T cells from patchy and totalis/universalis alopecia areata patients and healthy controls. RNA was extracted with the PAXgene miRNA kit for fixed scalp, the miRNeasy kit for PBMCs, and the RNeasy kit for mouse skin. The study used high-throughput TCRbeta sequencing to examine T cell clonal expansion in alopecia areata, in both the C3H/HeJ mouse model and human patients. TCRbeta CDR3 regions were amplified by immunoSEQ multiplex PCR with 35 Vbeta forward and 13 Jbeta reverse primers. Clonality in the scalp was compared among normal scalp (n=4), patchy alopecia areata scalp (n=8), and alopecia totalis/universalis scalp (n=8). Tofacitinib was given for 6 to 18 months, followed by 6 months of follow-up off drug to assess delayed response and recurrence. Biopsies were taken from tofacitinib-treated patients at baseline and again at 4 and 24 weeks into treatment, and several of those patients also had a later scalp biopsy. Findings and caveats that apply to the study as a whole: Higher clonality and more expanded CD8+ clones were observed in lesional scalp than in normal scalp, particularly in alopecia totalis/universalis, a finding suggestive of antigenic drive. Scalp TCR repertoire analysis is complicated because resident alphabeta T cells in normal human skin are also sequenced, whereas mouse skin is dominated by gammadelta T cells. Shared TCR sequences between patients were less evident than in mice, which may be partly attributable to HLA diversity in the patient population.

What the time point label conveys for this sample: baseline before oral tofacitinib. Lesional scalp punch biopsies and peripheral blood were collected from alopecia areata patients. PBMCs were isolated by density centrifugation and stained for CD3, CD4 and CD8, after which CD4+ and CD8+ T cells were sorted on a FACSAria. On this clone: What antigen it recognizes has not been identified. Base qualities are not at hand, and no much larger clone is one base apart.

V drops 4 bases and J drops 0 bases, leaving 20 bases in between. Measured from the cysteine to the phenylalanine, the CDR3 is 17 residues long. Only the CDR3 DNA stays, 51 bases, in frame from base 1. As encoded in the germline V gene (reference sequence), CDR1 is SGHNT while CDR2 is YYREEE. Receptor amplification or capture employed the immunoSEQ multiplex PCR assay. To provide template for TCR sequencing, every sample had RNA extracted and reverse transcribed into cDNA. First-strand cDNA was synthesized with SuperScript III using a 2:1 mix of oligo-dT and random hexamers. A synthetic immune receptor repertoire was used to gauge amplification bias, and whatever bias remained was removed computationally. In the authors' own workflow: Raw reads were preprocessed to remove errors, and CDR3 was defined according to IMGT conventions as the region from the conserved cysteine to phenylalanine. Clonality was computed by normalizing Shannon entropy by log2 of the number of productive unique TCRs and subtracting the result from 1. Scalp TCRbeta sequences were cross-referenced with sorted blood CD4 and CD8 repertoires so that the CD4 or CD8 identity of scalp clones could be inferred. The immuneACCESS repertoire file appears here via TCRdb, limited to in-frame rearrangements. These files lack a portion of the clones; in checked studies, under half of the deficit traces to unresolved V genes, and the cause of the others is not known. D and trimming come from the DNA, and the V and J calls and clone size come from that table. This sample comprises 170,000 or so clones, 59% of them detected only once. The ten largest clonotypes hold approximately 14% of the sample.

This receptor chain uses TRBV5-4 and TRBJ2-7; the D gene is perhaps TRBD2, from 7 matching bases. This clonotype originated in a human donor with alopecia areata. The specimen was CD4+ T cells sorted from blood, collected at week 0. The nucleotide sequence is TGTGCCAGCAGCCCGAGGGGGGGGATCCTACGCTCCTACGAGCAGTACTTC. Translated, it gives CASSPRGGILRSYEQYF.